The T cell receptor beta chain under discussion was sequenced for a study of T cells in Graves' hyperthyroidism and ophthalmopathy. Germline V gives CDR1 MNHEY, CDR2 SMNVEV (reference sequence). CDR3 length: 13 amino acids. Trimming removed 5 bases from V and 1 base from J, with 8 bases in between. From RNA transcripts, TCR beta CDR3 regions were amplified. During a first-round RT-PCR of the TCR CDR3, the HTBI primer set was used. TCRdb re-derived calls from the multiplex PCR reads in MiXCR, one entry per CDR3 protein. There are about 720,000 distinct CDR3 sequences in the sample; 18% occur only once, and 16% lies in the top ten. This clonotype was counted only a few times.

What was sequenced was blood. J is TRBJ1-2 and V is TRBV27; D not certain. The TCR originated in a woman aged 45-65 years with Graves' hyperthyroidism that later progressed to Graves' ophthalmopathy. The DNA of the CDR3 is TGTGCCAGCAGTATGACGGATAACTATGGCTACACCTTC. It yields the protein CASSMTDNYGYTF.